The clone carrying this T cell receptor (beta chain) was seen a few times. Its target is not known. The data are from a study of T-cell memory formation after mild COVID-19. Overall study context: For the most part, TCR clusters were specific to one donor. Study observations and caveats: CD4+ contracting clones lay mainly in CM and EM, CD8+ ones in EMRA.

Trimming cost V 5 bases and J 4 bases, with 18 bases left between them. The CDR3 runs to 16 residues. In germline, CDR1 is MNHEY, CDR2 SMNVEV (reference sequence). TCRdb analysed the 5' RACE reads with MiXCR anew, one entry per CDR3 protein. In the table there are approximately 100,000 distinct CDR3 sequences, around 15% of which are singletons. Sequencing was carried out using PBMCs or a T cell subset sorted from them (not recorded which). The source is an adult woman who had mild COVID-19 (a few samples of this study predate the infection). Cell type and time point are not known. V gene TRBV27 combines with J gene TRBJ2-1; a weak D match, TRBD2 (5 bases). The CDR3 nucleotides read TGTGCCAGCAGTCCCGGACTCTACCCTCCGTACAATGAGCAGTTCTTC. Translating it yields CASSPGLYPPYNEQFF.